This T cell receptor beta chain was observed in a study of T cells after yellow fever vaccination. Study context: Preparing low-cell-number fractions relied on SMART-Seq v4 Ultra Low Input.

TCR cDNA was made by 5'RACE template switching, adding a universal primer site and UMIs. TCRdb reanalysed the 5' RACE reads using MiXCR and keeps one entry per CDR3 protein. This table has about 220,000 distinct CDR3 sequences, about 3% appearing once. General observations from the study: Subsequent booster samples again held most clones from primary vaccination (96% CD4, roughly 91% CD8).

Germline V lookup: CDR1 DFQATT, CDR2 SNEGSKA (reference sequence). This CDR3 has 13 amino acids. The V end lost 0 bases, the J end lost 4 bases, and 9 bases lay between the germline ends. This clonotype has more than one count but fewer than ten. Its target is unknown. The chain couples TRBV20-1 to TRBJ1-1; D is uncertain. The specimen was CD4+ T cells sorted from PBMCs, collected 10 days after the yellow fever booster vaccination. The sequence derives from a man aged 18 to 29 who received the YFV17D yellow fever vaccine. CDR3 DNA sequence: TGCAGTGCTAGAGATCTGGAGCCCACTGAAGCTTTCTTT. It codes for CSARDLEPTEAFF.